The sequence of this TCR beta chain was determined in a study of read filtering for tumor transcriptome and immune sequencing. Study-wide findings and caveats: IR-seq captured clonotypes deeper and more reliably than RNA-seq.

Bone marrow was sampled from every patient at the time of active disease. The CDR3 has 12 amino acids. Germline lookup yields CDR1 DFQATT and CDR2 SNEGSKA (reference sequence). V was shortened by 3 bases and J by 1 base, with 7 bases between the two germline ends. This clonotype was counted between two and nine times. Its specificity is not known. This library used roughly 400 ng RNA and molecular barcoded adaptors spanning alpha/delta and beta/gamma chains. Each CDR3 protein gets one entry after TCRdb re-called the reads with MiXCR. The sample has around 40,000 distinct CDR3 sequences, roughly an eighth seen once.

The sample taken for sequencing was a population of CD138-negative cells sorted from bone marrow. The sequence came from a donor over 35 with multiple myeloma. The genes are TRBV20-1 and TRBJ2-7; D call uncertain. The CDR3 region is CSASPTSYEQYF. The CDR3 coding sequence is TGCAGTGCTAGTCCAACATCCTACGAGCAGTACTTC.